The 12 T cell receptor beta chains listed next were all sequenced from one sample in a study of cytomegalovirus exposure and HLA in healthy donors (dated by TCRdb to about 2017). Receptors were amplified or captured by the immunoSEQ multiplex PCR assay. For the multiplex PCR, a mixture combining 60 forward primers for TCR Vbeta segments and 13 reverse primers for TCR Jbeta segments was used. Entries here come from immuneACCESS through TCRdb and include only in-frame sequences with V and J called. Some clones fail to appear in such tables; in the studies checked, an unresolved V gene covers under half of the shortfall, and the cause of the remainder is unknown. The sample contains around 150,000 clones, about three quarters of them found a single time. Jointly, the top ten make up about 2% of the sample. Sequencing was performed on PBMCs. The receptors derive from a man aged 40-49 years in good health and CMV-seronegative.

Note on this clone: One end of the junction fails to match germline, which may point to a read error. The rearrangement links TRBV6-1 to TRBJ2-1; 13 bases fit TRBD2. Germline CDR1 MNHNS, CDR2 SASEGT. The CDR3 contains 13 residues. CDR3 nucleotides: TGTGCCAGCAATCGAGGACTAGCGGGAGTAGGGGTCTTC. Translating it yields CASNRGLAGVGVF.

This rearrangement joins TRBV27 to TRBJ2-7, with 9 bases aligning to TRBD2. The germline CDR1 and CDR2 sequences are MNHEY and SMNVEV (reference sequence). The CDR3 has 14 amino acids. V shed 1 base and J 6 bases; nucleotides not matched to a gene: 4. The CDR3 sequence: CASSLLAGDGEQYF. CDR3 nucleotide sequence: TGTGCCAGCAGTTTATTAGCGGGAGACGGCGAGCAGTACTTC.

The V call is TRBV6-1, the J call TRBJ2-7, with D tentatively TRBD1 (6 bases). The V gene lost 6 bases and the J gene lost 4 bases, with 13 bases spanning the gap. From germline, CDR1 is MNHNS and CDR2 SASEGT. The CDR3 is made up of 13 amino acids. The CDR3 here is CASSPDRMYEQYF. The CDR3 nucleotides are TGTGCCAGCAGCCCCGACAGGATGTACGAGCAGTACTTC.

This chain connects TRBV11-2 to TRBJ2-1; 7 bases agree with TRBD2. Trimming took 5 bases from V and 8 from J; bases not matched to a gene: 12. The CDR3 has 15 amino acids. Germline lookup yields CDR1 SGHAT and CDR2 FQNNGV. The CDR3 coding sequence is TGTGCCAGCAGCGGCCCAACTAGGGCGGGGGATGAGCAGTTCTTC. This sequence encodes CASSGPTRAGDEQFF.

The V call is TRBV10-3, the J call TRBJ2-1, with 12 bases identical to TRBD1. This CDR3 has 13 amino acids. Germline CDR1 ENHRY, CDR2 SYGVKD. V trimming: 8 bases; J trimming: 8 bases; junction bases outside the gene matches: 4. The CDR3 DNA is TGTGCCATCGACGGGACAGGGGGCGATGAGCAGTTCTTC. Translation gives CAIDGTGGDEQFF.

This sequence joins TRBV5-6 and TRBJ2-2; no reliable D call. Trimming pared 6 bases from V and 0 bases from J, leaving 12 bases between. Germline values: CDR1 SGHDT, CDR2 YYEEEE. The CDR3 is 15 residues long. The CDR3 DNA follows: TGTGCCAGCACCCCGGTACCTTCGAACACCGGGGAGCTGTTTTTT. Translating gives CASTPVPSNTGELFF.

V gene TRBV7-2 combines with J gene TRBJ1-1; no clear D gene. Per germline, CDR1 SGHTA and CDR2 FQGNSA. There are 18 residues in the CDR3. Between the trimmed V and J ends, which lost 0 bases and 1 base, there was a span of 18 bases. CDR3 loop: CASSLARAGPPRNTEAFF. The CDR3 coding sequence is TGTGCCAGCAGCTTAGCGAGGGCAGGTCCCCCCAGGAACACTGAAGCTTTCTTT.

The V gene is TRBV19, the J gene TRBJ1-1; D remains unclear. The ends were cut back, 5 bases at V and 10 bases at J, with 17 bases in the middle. The CDR3 runs 13 residues. The germline gives CDR1 LNHDA, CDR2 SQIVND (reference sequence). In DNA, the CDR3 is TGTGCCAGTAGTCTGCTCGAACCGCCGGGAGCTTTCTTT. Protein sequence: CASSLLEPPGAFF.

V gene TRBV27 combines with J gene TRBJ2-1; 7 bases agree with TRBD2. The CDR3 loop spans 17 amino acids. V lost 6 bases to trimming and J lost 8 bases; unmatched junction nucleotides: 19. Germline CDR1 is MNHEY and CDR2 is SMNVEV (reference sequence). The CDR3 DNA reads TGTGCCAGCAGCCCCCTTACCCGGACTAGAGGCTTCGATGAGCAGTTCTTC. This gives the protein CASSPLTRTRGFDEQFF.

V gene TRBV7-2 combines with J gene TRBJ1-4; possibly TRBD1 for D (5 bases). CDR1 is SGHTA, CDR2 FQGNSA, per germline. The CDR3 loop spans 15 amino acids. V was pared by 1 base and J by 8 bases, with 14 bases between. CDR3 nucleotides: TGTGCCAGCAGCTTAGGCGGGGCCCAGCGGGAAAAACTGTTTTTT. Its translation is CASSLGGAQREKLFF. Based on the CDR3 plus reference TRBV7-2 and TRBJ1-4, the full variable domain is GAGVSQSPSNKVTEKGKDVELRCDPISGHTALYWYRQSLGQGLEFLIYFQGNSAPDKSGLPSDRFSAERTGGSVSTLTIQRTQQEDSAVYLCASSLGGAQREKLFFGSGTQLSVL.

J is TRBJ1-1 and V is TRBV7-9, with 9 bases aligning to TRBD1. This CDR3 is built from 13 residues. V lost 5 bases to trimming and J lost 5 bases; unmatched junction nucleotides: 3. Germline loops: CDR1 SEHNR, CDR2 FQNEAQ (reference sequence). This CDR3 reads CASSQDRGTEAFF. The CDR3 DNA reads as TGTGCCAGCAGCCAAGACAGGGGGACTGAAGCTTTCTTT.

In its sample, this clone was seen a few times. This chain joins TRBV27 and TRBJ2-2; tentatively, D is TRBD2 (5 bases). Trimming cost V 3 bases and J 7 bases, with 18 bases left between them. The CDR3 length is 16 residues. Germline V lookup: CDR1 MNHEY, CDR2 SMNVEV (reference sequence). As DNA, the CDR3 is TGTGCCAGCAGTTTGCTGAACCCGATGGGAGACGGGGAGCTGTTTTTT. Protein product: CASSLLNPMGDGELFF.